These 29 T cell receptor beta chains share one sample of origin, sequenced in a study of tumor and adjacent non-tumor tissue in lung cancer. No cell sorting was done before RNA was extracted from the tissue. TCRbeta libraries were built with three rounds of nested PCR, modified from ARM-PCR. TCRdb re-called the multiplex PCR reads with MiXCR, one entry per CDR3 protein. The table has 200,000 to 250,000 distinct CDR3 sequences, 60% to 75% seen once. Sequencing was performed on lung tumor tissue. The origin of the receptors is a man in his fifties or sixties with non-small cell lung cancer.

About this clonotype: A much larger clone differs from this one at a single base, so this may be a read error. This chain links TRBV12-3 or TRBV12-4 with TRBJ2-7, with D unclear. The CDR3 length is 17 residues. V was pared by 7 bases and J by 4 bases, with 26 bases between. CDR3 DNA: TGTGCCAGCACCCCATCATTTCCGGGCAAGGGTAATTACGAGCAGTACTTC. This translates into CASTPSFPGKGNYEQYF.

A note on this clonotype: A read error is possible here, since a much larger clone lies one base away. The chain carries TRBV6-2 or TRBV6-3 and TRBJ1-5; 9 nucleotides align to TRBD1. CDR1 is MNHEY and CDR2 is SVGEGT in the germline V gene. With 6 bases clipped from V and 11 bases from J, the junction kept 8 bases outside the gene matches. There are 13 residues in the CDR3. CDR3 sequence reads: CASRQGASQTQHF. CDR3 DNA: TGTGCCAGCAGACAGGGGGCGAGCCAGACCCAGCATTTT.

This clonotype was counted only a few times. A single base separates this from a much larger clone, so it may be a read error. The CDR3 is CASSLNTGYEQYF. The CDR3 DNA is TGTGCCAGCAGCTTAAATACGGGGTACGAGCAGTACTTC. The V and J genes are TRBV11-3 and TRBJ2-7, with D possibly being TRBD2 (5 bases). Per germline, CDR1 SGHNT and CDR2 YENEEA. The CDR3 loop spans 13 amino acids. V lost 2 bases to trimming and J lost 4 bases, with 9 bases between them.

In the case of this clonotype: Relative to the germline gene, one junction end is altered; a read error may explain this. The J gene is TRBJ2-4, the V gene TRBV20-1; 10 bases align to TRBD2. CDR1 is DFQATT and CDR2 is SNEGSKA in the germline V gene (reference sequence). The CDR3 loop spans 15 amino acids. The CDR3 DNA is TGTAGTGCTCCTGCTAGCGGGGGAGCCAAAAACATTCAGTACTTC. Its translation: CSAPASGGAKNIQYF.

In regard to this clonotype: Because the CDR3 is missing its conserved closing phenylalanine or tryptophan, this is likely a read error. V and J are TRBV11-3 and TRBJ1-3; D gene unclear. Germline values: CDR1 SGHNT, CDR2 YENEEA. The CDR3 has 13 residues. The V and J ends lost 1 base and 8 bases respectively, with 9 bases between them. CDR3 coding DNA: TGTGCCAGCAGCTTAGCATATGCCCACACCATATATTTG. Translated: CASSLAYAHTIYL.

About this clonotype: A much larger clone differs by one base, so this may be a read error. The chain uses TRBV20-1 and TRBJ1-3; D unclear. The germline V and J ends were trimmed by 6 bases and 4 bases, with 16 bases remaining between them. Germline V gene sequence: CDR1 DFQATT, CDR2 SNEGSKA (reference sequence). CDR3 length: 14 amino acids. The CDR3 DNA follows: TGCAGTGCCCTCACCGGGCCGACGGGAAACACCATATATTTT. It yields the protein CSALTGPTGNTIYF.

In its sample, this clonotype was seen once. As the CDR3 is not closed by the conserved phenylalanine or tryptophan, this likely results from a read error. The chain has TRBV6-1 and TRBJ2-5; 14 bases line up with TRBD2. The CDR3 sequence is 15 residues long. The junction had 1 base not matched to a gene; V was cut back by 4 bases and J by 3 bases. Germline CDR1 reads MNHNS; CDR2 reads SASEGT. CDR3 protein: CASSGLAGGKETQYS. The CDR3 DNA is TGTGCCAGCAGTGGACTAGCGGGGGGGAAAGAGACCCAGTACTCC.

This clonotype is labeled as medium-sized (0.01 to 0.1%). CDR3 sequence reads: CASSLGQGETF. In DNA form, the CDR3 reads TGTGCCAGCAGCTTGGGACAGGGAGAGACCTTC. J is TRBJ1-2 and V is TRBV5-6, with 7 bases lining up with TRBD1. Germline trimming cut 0 bases from V and 14 bases from J; bases unmatched to any gene: 4. This CDR3 has 11 amino acids. Germline assignment: CDR1 SGHDT and CDR2 YYEEEE.

On this clonotype: This clone may be a read error of a much larger clone one base away. The chain uses TRBV12-3 or TRBV12-4 and TRBJ1-1; TRBD1 matches at 7 bases. This CDR3 spans 14 amino acids. Here the CDR3 DNA reads TGTGCCAGCACTCTTCCGGGACAGAGCACTGAAACTTTCTTT. Its translation: CASTLPGQSTETFF.

The chain uses TRBV5-4 and TRBJ2-1; possibly TRBD1 or TRBD2 for D (5 bases each). Germline-derived CDR1 and CDR2 are SGHNT and YYREEE (reference sequence). The ends were cut back, 7 bases at V and 4 bases at J, with 30 bases in the middle. The CDR3 is made up of 19 amino acids. The CDR3 region has the DNA TGTGCCAGCCCCGGGGCTAGCACCACCCCCAACACTCAATACAATGAGCAGTTCTTC. It encodes CASPGASTTPNTQYNEQFF.

As concerns this clonotype: The CDR3 carries no conserved terminal phenylalanine or tryptophan, so it likely arises from a read error. The V and J genes are TRBV20-1 and TRBJ2-2, with TRBD2 matching 10 bases. Germline V gene lookup returns CDR1 DFQATT and CDR2 SNEGSKA (reference sequence). This CDR3 region has 16 residues. V trimming: 0 bases; J trimming: 4 bases; junction bases outside the gene matches: 5. CDR3 DNA sequence: TGCAGTGCTAGAGATCTACTAGCGGGATTCACCGGGGAGCTGTTTTAT. Encoded protein: CSARDLLAGFTGELFY.

The chain is built from TRBV28 and TRBJ2-3; D unresolved. CDR1 MDHEN and CDR2 SYDVKM come from the germline V gene. The CDR3 consists of 17 residues. The ends were cut back, 4 bases at V and 9 bases at J, with 26 bases in the middle. The CDR3 reads CASSSLVLDSPPRTQYF. CDR3 in DNA: TGTGCCAGCAGTTCCTTGGTGCTCGATTCCCCCCCGAGGACGCAGTATTTT.

The sample holds one count of this clonotype. Since a much larger clone is just one base distant, this may be a read error. This chain connects TRBV7-9 to TRBJ2-1; either TRBD1 or TRBD2 may supply D (6 bases each). The CDR3 covers 14 residues. Looked up from germline, CDR1 is SEHNR and CDR2 is FQNEAQ (reference sequence). Trimming pared 10 bases from V and 8 bases from J, leaving 21 bases between. Here the CDR3 DNA reads TGTGCCAACAGGGCGGGCGGGATCACCGATGAGCAGTTCTTC. Its protein is CANRAGGITDEQFF.

Concerning this clonotype: At one end the junction does not follow the germline gene, possibly because of a read error. The gene calls are TRBV6-2 or TRBV6-3 and TRBJ2-2; tentative D call: TRBD2 (6 bases). The CDR3 sequence is 15 residues long. Germline V gives CDR1 MNHEY, CDR2 SVGEGT. The CDR3 region is CTSSYSGVHTGELFF. The DNA of the CDR3 is TGTACCAGCAGTTACTCGGGGGTGCACACCGGGGAGCTGTTTTTT.

This clonotype was seen more than once but under ten times. The chain recombines TRBV6-5 with TRBJ2-7; D is perhaps TRBD2 (5 bases). Germline V gene data show CDR1 as MNHEY and CDR2 as SVGAGI. Trimming took off 3 bases at V and 2 bases at J, with 17 bases between the two ends. This CDR3 contains 16 residues. This CDR3 is CASSYSSSWVTYEQYF. CDR3 nucleotide sequence: TGTGCCAGCAGTTATTCGTCTAGCTGGGTCACCTACGAGCAGTACTTC.

The rearrangement joins TRBV12-5 to TRBJ2-4, with TRBD1 as a possible D gene (5 bases). Per germline, CDR1 LGHNT and CDR2 FRNRAP. The CDR3 length is 17 residues. Between the trimmed V and J ends, which lost 1 base and 0 bases, there was a span of 13 bases. The CDR3 DNA follows: TGTGCTAGTGGTTTGGAACTGGGGCGGTTAGCCAAAAACATTCAGTACTTC. Its translation is CASGLELGRLAKNIQYF. Variable domain in full (rest from reference TRBV12-5 and TRBJ2-4): DARVTQTPRHKVTEMGQEVTMRCQPILGHNTVFWYRQTMMQGLELLAYFRNRAPLDDSGMPKDRFSAEMPDATLATLKIQPSEPRDSAVYFCASGLELGRLAKNIQYFGAGTRLSVL.

Details on this clonotype: One end of the junction varies from germline; a read error may be responsible. The rearrangement joins TRBV4-2 to TRBJ2-1, with 7 positions matching TRBD2. CDR1 is LGHNA, CDR2 YNFKEQ, per germline. The CDR3 covers 16 residues. CDR3 nucleotides: TGTGTCAGCAGCCAAGAGGGGCTAGCGGAGTACAATGAGCACTTCTTC. It yields the protein CVSSQEGLAEYNEHFF.

The chain is built from TRBV4-2 and TRBJ2-5; D gene uncertain. Trimming shortened V by 3 bases and J by 5 bases, and 16 bases separated the two germline ends. Per germline, CDR1 LGHNA and CDR2 YNFKEQ. This CDR3 region has 15 residues. CDR3 protein: CASSHDPGLEETQYF. The CDR3 DNA is TGTGCCAGCAGCCATGATCCTGGGCTGGAGGAGACCCAGTACTTC.

This clonotype was counted many times. The chain is built from TRBV6-1 and TRBJ2-3; D possibly corresponds to TRBD1 (5 bases). CDR1 and CDR2 from the germline V gene are MNHNS and SASEGT. Trimming left V 4 bases short and J 1 base short, with 12 bases between. The CDR3 spans 15 residues. In nucleotides, the CDR3 is TGTGCCAGCAGTGGCAGGGTGATGGGCACAGATACGCAGTATTTT. Amino acids: CASSGRVMGTDTQYF.

Remarks on this clonotype: At one of its ends the junction is not consistent with the germline gene, which may arise from a read error. The rearrangement joins TRBV6-1 to TRBJ2-6; tentatively, D is TRBD1 (6 bases). CDR1 and CDR2 (germline): MNHNS, SASEGT. The CDR3 is 16 amino acids. CDR3 loop: CVSNGRQVTGANVLTF. The DNA for the CDR3 is TGTGTCAGCAATGGCAGACAGGTTACTGGGGCCAACGTCCTGACTTTC.

The V call is TRBV11-3, the J call TRBJ2-4, with D possibly TRBD1 on 5 matching bases. The V end was cut by 7 bases, the J end by 9 bases, with 16 bases between. The CDR3 has 13 amino acids. The germline V gene has CDR1 SGHNT and CDR2 YENEEA. This chain's CDR3 is CASNWMGQGIQYF. CDR3 sequence (DNA): TGTGCCAGCAACTGGATGGGTCAGGGCATTCAGTACTTC. Supplemented by reference TRBV11-3 and TRBJ2-4, the full variable domain reads EAGVVQSPRYKIIEKKQPVAFWCNPISGHNTLYWYLQNLGQGPELLIRYENEEAVDDSQLPKDRFSAERLKGVDSTLKIQPAELGDSAVYLCASNWMGQGIQYFGAGTRLSVL.

In regard to this clonotype: No conserved phenylalanine or tryptophan is present at the end of the CDR3, so a read error is the likely explanation. The limits of the CDR3 on the DNA are not certain, so only TCRdb's listed CDR3 is given. The chain employs TRBV6-5 and TRBJ1-1; no check of the table's D call, TRBD1, against the DNA was made. The CDR3 totals 13 residues, both ends included. CDR1 is MNHEY, CDR2 SVGAGI, per germline. CDR3 in amino acids: CASSRDRGERAVI.

As regards this clonotype: One junction end disagrees with the germline gene, perhaps due to a read error. The chain employs TRBV11-3 and TRBJ2-6; 7 bases fit TRBD1. Germline-derived CDR1 and CDR2 are SGHNT and YENEEA. The CDR3 is 17 residues long. CDR3 region: CAGSLVGQASGAIVLTF. In nucleotides, the CDR3 is TGTGCCGGCAGCTTAGTTGGACAGGCCTCTGGAGCCATCGTCCTGACTTTC.

This clonotype was observed once. Mismatch with germline at one junction end may stem from a read error. This chain uses TRBV11-3 with TRBJ2-7; D possibly corresponds to TRBD1 (6 bases). The CDR3 covers 17 residues. Germline loops: CDR1 SGHNT, CDR2 YENEEA. The CDR3 loop is CASSLNSSLLTDSGQYF. The CDR3 DNA reads TGTGCGAGCAGCTTAAACAGTTCCCTCTTGACGGACAGCGGGCAGTACTTC.

A remark on this clonotype: Germline and junction disagree at one end, which may indicate a read error. The DNA of the CDR3 is TGTGCCAGCAGCCTTGGACTAGCGGAGATCACAGATACACAGTATTTT. This codes for CASSLGLAEITDTQYF. The genes are TRBV11-3 and TRBJ2-3, with 10 bases lining up with TRBD2. This CDR3 spans 16 amino acids. Germline lookup yields CDR1 SGHNT and CDR2 YENEEA. The entire variable domain, with the rest obtained from reference TRBV11-3 and TRBJ2-3, is as follows: EAGVVQSPRYKIIEKKQPVAFWCNPISGHNTLYWYLQNLGQGPELLIRYENEEAVDDSQLPKDRFSAERLKGVDSTLKIQPAELGDSAVYLCASSLGLAEITDTQYFGPGTRLTVL.

This chain connects TRBV6-5 to TRBJ1-3; D is undetermined. The CDR3 contains 15 residues. V was shortened by 4 bases and J by 0 bases, with 10 bases between the two germline ends. Germline V gene data show CDR1 as MNHEY and CDR2 as SVGAGI. The CDR3 nucleotides are TGTGCCAGCAGTTCCGACGGATACTCTGGAAACACCATATATTTT. Its translation: CASSSDGYSGNTIYF.

In regard to this clonotype: Germline and junction disagree at one end, which may indicate a read error. The chain uses TRBV5-4 and TRBJ1-6; D not resolved. CDR3 length equals 15 residues. The germline CDR1 and CDR2 sequences are SGHNT and YYREEE (reference sequence). The chain's CDR3 is CASSLNAGAGSPLHF. DNA for the CDR3: TGTGCCAGCAGCTTGAATGCAGGCGCAGGATCACCACTCCACTTT.

In the case of this clonotype: The junction differs from germline at one of its ends, possibly a read error. The V and J genes are TRBV4-3 and TRBJ2-7, with D possibly being TRBD1 (6 bases). CDR1 and CDR2 (germline): LGHNA, YSLEER. This CDR3 region has 15 residues. CDR3 loop: CASNQDEGPGAQQYF. CDR3 sequence (DNA): TGCGCCAGCAACCAAGATGAGGGCCCAGGGGCCCAGCAGTACTTC.

Regarding this clonotype: This is likely a read error, given that the CDR3 carries no conserved phenylalanine or tryptophan at its end. The limits of the CDR3 on the DNA are not certain, so only TCRdb's listed CDR3 is given. The rearrangement joins TRBV20-1 to TRBJ1-1. The germline V gene has CDR1 DFQATT and CDR2 SNEGSKA (reference sequence). The CDR3 adds up to 14 amino acids, both ends counted. CDR3 residues: CNARVIGGGTEASS.